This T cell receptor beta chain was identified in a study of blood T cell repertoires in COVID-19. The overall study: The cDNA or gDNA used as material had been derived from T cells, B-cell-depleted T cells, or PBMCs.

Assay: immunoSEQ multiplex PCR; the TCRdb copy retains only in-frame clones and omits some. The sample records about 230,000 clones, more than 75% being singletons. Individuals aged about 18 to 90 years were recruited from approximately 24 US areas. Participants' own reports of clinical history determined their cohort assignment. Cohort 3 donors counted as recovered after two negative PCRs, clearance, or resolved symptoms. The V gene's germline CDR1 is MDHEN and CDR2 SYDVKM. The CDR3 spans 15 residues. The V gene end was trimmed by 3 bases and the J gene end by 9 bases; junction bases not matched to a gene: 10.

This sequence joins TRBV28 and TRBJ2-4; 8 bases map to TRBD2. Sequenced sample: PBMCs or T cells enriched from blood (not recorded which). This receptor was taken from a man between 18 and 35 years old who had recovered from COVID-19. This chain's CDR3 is CASSFELTAGVIQYF. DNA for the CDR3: TGTGCCAGCAGTTTCGAACTTACAGCGGGAGTCATTCAGTACTTC. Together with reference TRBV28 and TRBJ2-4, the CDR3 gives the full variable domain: DVKVTQSSRYLVKRTGEKVFLECVQDMDHENMFWYRQDPGLGLRLIYFSYDVKMKEKGDIPEGYSVSREKKERFSLILESASTNQTSMYLCASSFELTAGVIQYFGAGTRLSVL.